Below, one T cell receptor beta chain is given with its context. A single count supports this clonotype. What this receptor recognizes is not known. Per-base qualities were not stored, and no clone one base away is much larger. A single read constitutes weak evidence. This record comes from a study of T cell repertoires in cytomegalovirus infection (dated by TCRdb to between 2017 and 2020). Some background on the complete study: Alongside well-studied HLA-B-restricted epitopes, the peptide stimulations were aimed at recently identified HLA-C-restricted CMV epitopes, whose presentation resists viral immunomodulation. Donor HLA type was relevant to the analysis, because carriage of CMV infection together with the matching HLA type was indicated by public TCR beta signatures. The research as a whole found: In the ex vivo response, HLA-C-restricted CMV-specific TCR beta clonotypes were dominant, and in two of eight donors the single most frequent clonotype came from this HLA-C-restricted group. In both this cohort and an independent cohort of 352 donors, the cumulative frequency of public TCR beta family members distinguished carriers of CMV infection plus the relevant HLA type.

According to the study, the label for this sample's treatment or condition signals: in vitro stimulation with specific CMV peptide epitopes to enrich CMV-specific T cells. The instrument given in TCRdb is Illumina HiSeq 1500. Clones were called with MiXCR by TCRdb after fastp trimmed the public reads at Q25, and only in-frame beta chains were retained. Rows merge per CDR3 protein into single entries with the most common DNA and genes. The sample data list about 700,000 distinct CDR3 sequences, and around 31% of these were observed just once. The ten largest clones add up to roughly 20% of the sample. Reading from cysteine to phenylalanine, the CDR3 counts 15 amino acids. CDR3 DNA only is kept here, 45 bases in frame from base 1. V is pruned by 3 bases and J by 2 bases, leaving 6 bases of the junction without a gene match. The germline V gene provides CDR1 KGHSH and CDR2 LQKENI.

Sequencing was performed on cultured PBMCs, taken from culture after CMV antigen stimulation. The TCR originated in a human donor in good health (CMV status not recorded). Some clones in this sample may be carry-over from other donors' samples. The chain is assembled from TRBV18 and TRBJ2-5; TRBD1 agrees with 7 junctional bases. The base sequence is TGTGCCAGCTCACCGCGGACAGGCCGTCAAGAGACCCAGTACTTC. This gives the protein CASSPRTGRQETQYF.